This record concerns one T cell receptor (beta chain) sequence. TCRdb's copy holds only in-frame clones and misses some; the assay was immunoSEQ multiplex PCR. Of 60,000 to 65,000 clones listed, around 89% were seen once; the top ten hold about 14%. The source of the sample is a study of PD-1 blockade in mismatch repair-deficient tumors. V was shortened by 3 bases and J by 2 bases, with 17 bases between the two germline ends. CDR1 and CDR2 (germline): MDHEN, SYDVKM. CDR3 length: 17 residues. The genes are TRBV28 and TRBJ2-1; D gene uncertain. The receptor comes from an adult with mismatch repair-deficient cancer. The sample was peripheral blood, taken 52 weeks after starting pembrolizumab. The CDR3 DNA sequence: TGTGCCAGCAGTTTCCGCCTGGAGCTGGCCCCCTACAATGAGCAGTTCTTC. It encodes CASSFRLELAPYNEQFF.